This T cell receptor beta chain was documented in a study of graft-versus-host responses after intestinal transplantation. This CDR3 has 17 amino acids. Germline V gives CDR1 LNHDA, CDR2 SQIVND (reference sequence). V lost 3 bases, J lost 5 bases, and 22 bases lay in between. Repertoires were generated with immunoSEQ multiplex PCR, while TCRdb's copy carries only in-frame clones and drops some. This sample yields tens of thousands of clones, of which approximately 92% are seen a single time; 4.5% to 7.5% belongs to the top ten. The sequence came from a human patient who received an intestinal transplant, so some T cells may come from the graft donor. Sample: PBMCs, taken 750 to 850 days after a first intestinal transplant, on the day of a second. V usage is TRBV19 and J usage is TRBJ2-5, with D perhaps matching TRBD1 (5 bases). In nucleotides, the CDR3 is TGTGCCAGTAGTATCTCAGGGAAGTACATACGCGTGGAGACCCAGTACTTC. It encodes CASSISGKYIRVETQYF.